This T cell receptor (beta chain) derives from a study of CD8 T cells in Susac syndrome. The T cells that were sequenced for TCR beta were CD8+ and CD4+ cells from blood. Study-level findings and limits: Clonal expansion of Susac CD8+ cells peaked in TEMRA cells, and it also peaked in active patients.

Random hexamers were used to reverse transcribe an amount of about 0.5 to 1 ug RNA. The TCR beta CDR3 was amplified by immunoSEQ multiplex PCR across 54 Vbeta, 13 Jbeta. One entry per CDR3 protein results from TCRdb running MiXCR on the immunoSEQ multiplex PCR reads. The table has approximately 190,000 distinct CDR3 sequences, around 93% seen once. Turning to this clonotype: Its antigen remains unknown.

The material sequenced was CD8+ T cells from PBMCs. The sequence was obtained from a human donor with Susac syndrome.

In nucleotides, the CDR3 is TGTGCCAGCAGCCCGGGGCGGGGGCTGGATACGCAGTATTTT. Its translation: CASSPGRGLDTQYF. This chain uses TRBV4-2 with TRBJ2-3; D possibly corresponds to TRBD2 (7 bases). The CDR3 is made up of 14 amino acids. The germline V gene has CDR1 LGHNA and CDR2 YNFKEQ. Trimming removed 4 bases from V and 6 bases from J, with 14 bases in between.